The 21 T cell receptor beta chains below come from one sample, sequenced in a study of patients and donors after allogeneic stem cell transplantation. TCRdb ran MiXCR on the RT-PCR reads and lists one entry per CDR3 protein. The sample consists of 900,000 to 1,000,000 distinct CDR3 sequences, roughly 18% of them appearing once. Source material: blood, either unsorted or a sorted T cell fraction (not recorded which). These receptors were obtained from a human donor who was either an allogeneic HSCT recipient or a stem cell or donor lymphocyte infusion donor (not recorded which). It is not recorded whose cells these are; they may come from a transplant donor.

The V and J genes are TRBV2 and TRBJ2-7; 10 bases fit TRBD2. The germline CDR1 and CDR2 sequences are SNHLY and FYNNEI. CDR3 size: 15 residues. The V gene end was trimmed by 2 bases and the J gene end by 6 bases; junction bases not matched to a gene: 7. The CDR3 reads CASSEQTSGMGEQYF. CDR3 sequence (DNA): TGTGCCAGCAGTGAACAAACTAGCGGGATGGGCGAGCAGTACTTC.

The chain couples TRBV10-3 to TRBJ2-7, with D possibly being TRBD1 (6 bases). Trimming stripped 6 bases from V and 1 base from J, with 16 bases between. CDR1 is ENHRY and CDR2 is SYGVKD in the germline V gene. There are 15 residues in the CDR3. The CDR3 DNA follows: TGTGCCATCAGGCCCTCTAGGACAGAGTCCTACGAGCAGTACTTC. This sequence encodes CAIRPSRTESYEQYF.

The chain carries TRBV7-2 and TRBJ2-3; 7 nucleotides match TRBD1. The CDR3 is 15 amino acids. The germline V gene has CDR1 SGHTA and CDR2 FQGNSA. V shed 5 bases, J shed 1 base, and the junction held 6 bases outside the gene matches. The CDR3 DNA follows: TGTGCCAGCAGCCAAGACAGGGTTCGCACAGATACGCAGTATTTT. Translated: CASSQDRVRTDTQYF. Combining the CDR3 with reference TRBV7-2 and TRBJ2-3 gives the whole variable domain GAGVSQSPSNKVTEKGKDVELRCDPISGHTALYWYRQSLGQGLEFLIYFQGNSAPDKSGLPSDRFSAERTGGSVSTLTIQRTQQEDSAVYLCASSQDRVRTDTQYFGPGTRLTVL.

There are a few counts of this clonotype. The chain joins TRBV27 to TRBJ1-3; TRBD1 is a possible D gene (5 bases). Deletions cut 3 bases from V and 2 bases from J, with 11 bases between. CDR3 length equals 15 residues. From germline, CDR1 is MNHEY and CDR2 SMNVEV (reference sequence). The CDR3 coding sequence is TGTGCCAGCAGTTTTGCAGGACACCCTGGAAACACCATATATTTT. This sequence encodes CASSFAGHPGNTIYF.

This clonotype has ten or more counts. V gene TRBV29-1 combines with J gene TRBJ2-3; D possibly corresponds to TRBD2 (6 bases). Trimming shortened V by 7 bases and J by 5 bases, and 10 bases separated the two germline ends. The germline gives CDR1 SQVTM, CDR2 ANQGSEA. This CDR3 comprises 11 residues. CDR3: CSAVGGDTQYF. CDR3 coding DNA: TGCAGCGCTGTCGGGGGAGATACGCAGTATTTT.

This clonotype was observed a handful of times. The gene calls are TRBV18 and TRBJ1-3; tentative D call: TRBD1 (5 bases). Germline V gene lookup returns CDR1 KGHSH and CDR2 LQKENI. V lost 3 bases and J lost 4, with 13 bases in between. The CDR3 is 15 amino acids. The CDR3 nucleotides read TGTGCCAGCTCACCGGTGAGGGGTGCGGGAAACACCATATATTTT. Its protein product is CASSPVRGAGNTIYF. Combining the CDR3 with reference TRBV18 and TRBJ1-3 gives the whole variable domain NAGVMQNPRHLVRRRGQEARLRCSPMKGHSHVYWYRQLPEEGLKFMVYLQKENIIDESGMPKERFSAEFPKEGPSILRIQQVVRGDSAAYFCASSPVRGAGNTIYFGEGSWLTVV.

CDR3 region: CASSQISSEQYF. The CDR3 nucleotides read TGTGCCAGCAGCCAAATCTCAAGCGAGCAGTACTTC. V usage is TRBV14 and J usage is TRBJ2-7, with D hard to call. Per germline, CDR1 SGHDN and CDR2 FVKESK. Trimming removed 2 bases at V and 6 bases at J, with 8 bases between. The CDR3 sequence is 12 residues long.

The rearrangement links TRBV5-1 to TRBJ2-7; 10 nucleotides line up with TRBD1. The ends lost 4 bases at V and 6 bases at J; junction bases unmatched: 13. The CDR3 sequence is 16 residues long. CDR1 is SGHRS, CDR2 YFSETQ, per germline. The CDR3 coding sequence is TGCGCCAGCAGCCTACGACAGGGGGCGAGAACGGCCGAGCAGTACTTC. This codes for CASSLRQGARTAEQYF.

This clonotype was picked up many times. This chain connects TRBV10-3 to TRBJ2-3, with 9 bases fitting TRBD2. CDR3 length: 13 amino acids. V gave up 7 bases and J gave up 5 bases; unmatched junction bases: 4. The V gene's germline CDR1 is ENHRY and CDR2 SYGVKD. CDR3 residues: CAINAGGRDTQYF. CDR3 nucleotide sequence: TGTGCCATCAATGCGGGAGGGAGAGATACGCAGTATTTT.

The sample holds many counts of this clonotype. The rearrangement uses TRBV12-3 or TRBV12-4 and TRBJ2-7; D is undetermined. There are 16 residues in the CDR3. V was cut by 1 base and J by 0 bases, with 13 bases left in between. DNA for the CDR3: TGTGCCAGCAGTTTAGGTGTAGCCTTGAGCTCCTACGAGCAGTACTTC. Its protein is CASSLGVALSSYEQYF.

The J gene is TRBJ1-5, the V gene TRBV2; TRBD1 might be the D (5 bases). The V gene lost 5 bases and the J gene lost 6 bases, with 20 bases spanning the gap. There are 16 residues in the CDR3. The germline V gene encodes CDR1 SNHLY and CDR2 FYNNEI. CDR3 loop: CASSSPSEGSRQPQHF. The CDR3 nucleotides read TGTGCCAGCAGTTCCCCTTCCGAGGGGTCTCGTCAGCCCCAGCATTTT.

This clonotype was picked up many times. The rearrangement joins TRBV10-3 to TRBJ2-4, with D maybe TRBD2 (5 bases). V was shortened by 0 bases and J by 1 base, with 10 bases between the two germline ends. CDR3 length: 16 amino acids. Germline V lookup: CDR1 ENHRY, CDR2 SYGVKD. CDR3 in DNA: TGTGCCATCAGTGAGTCTTGGGAGACGGCCAAAAACATTCAGTACTTC. Its translation: CAISESWETAKNIQYF.

The V gene is TRBV28, the J gene TRBJ2-3; D gene ambiguous. Germline V gives CDR1 MDHEN, CDR2 SYDVKM. The CDR3 is 13 residues long. V lost 10 bases, J lost 0 bases, and 11 bases lay in between. The CDR3 DNA reads as TGTGCCACTACGGAACAGAGCACAGATACGCAGTATTTT. Protein sequence: CATTEQSTDTQYF.

This clonotype was counted only a few times. The chain carries TRBV9 and TRBJ2-1, with D maybe TRBD2 (5 bases). CDR3 length equals 16 residues. The V end was cut by 3 bases, the J end by 10 bases, with 23 bases between. CDR1 SGDLS and CDR2 YYNGEE come from the germline V gene. The CDR3, as DNA: TGTGCCAGCAGCGGGGGAGATGGGTCCCACTTCGGGGAGCAGTTCTTC. Translation gives CASSGGDGSHFGEQFF.

The chain carries TRBV5-1 and TRBJ1-6, with 8 nucleotides matching TRBD1. CDR1 is SGHRS and CDR2 is YFSETQ in the germline V gene. The CDR3 is 15 amino acids. J gave up 8 bases and V 3 bases, and 7 bases lay outside the gene matches. CDR3 amino acids: CASSSGQGGYSPLHF. CDR3 nucleotides: TGCGCCAGCAGCTCCGGACAGGGAGGGTATTCACCCCTCCACTTT.

This sequence joins TRBV10-3 and TRBJ2-2, with D uncertain. Between the trimmed V and J ends, which lost 8 bases and 6 bases, there was a span of 10 bases. The CDR3 totals 12 residues. Per germline, CDR1 ENHRY and CDR2 SYGVKD. Here the CDR3 DNA reads TGTGCCATCTCTAACCCGTCCGGGGAGCTGTTTTTT. Its protein product is CAISNPSGELFF.

This chain joins TRBV15 and TRBJ2-3, with 10 nucleotides matching TRBD2. CDR1 is LNHNV, CDR2 YYDKDF, per germline (reference sequence). The CDR3 has 13 residues. V was clipped by 9 bases and J by 3 bases; unmatched bases: 3. Here the CDR3 reads CATGLALTDTQYF. CDR3 nucleotide sequence: TGTGCCACGGGACTAGCGTTGACAGATACGCAGTATTTT. Drawing the rest from reference TRBV15 and TRBJ2-3, the complete variable domain is DAMVIQNPRYQVTQFGKPVTLSCSQTLNHNVMYWYQQKSSQAPKLLFHYYDKDFNNEADTPDNFQSRRPNTSFCFLDIRSPGLGDTAMYLCATGLALTDTQYFGPGTRLTVL.

This clonotype has ten or more counts. The chain recombines TRBV12-3 or TRBV12-4 with TRBJ1-5; D not certain. Trimming took off 7 bases at V and 7 bases at J, with 11 bases between the two ends. The length of the CDR3 is 12 residues. CDR3 residues: CASTGEDQPQHF. The CDR3 DNA reads as TGTGCCAGCACCGGGGAGGACCAGCCCCAGCATTTT.

This clonotype occurred a few times. The rearrangement joins TRBV6-5 to TRBJ1-2; D call uncertain. The CDR3 covers 13 residues. The germline CDR1 and CDR2 sequences are MNHEY and SVGAGI. Trimming pared 2 bases from V and 2 bases from J, leaving 6 bases between. CDR3 DNA: TGTGCCAGCAGTTACCAACAGAACTATGGCTACACCTTC. Encoded protein: CASSYQQNYGYTF.

This clonotype was counted a few times. CDR3 protein: CSAAMAVQGNTIYF. Here the CDR3 DNA reads TGCAGTGCTGCAATGGCGGTGCAGGGAAACACCATATATTTT. V usage is TRBV20-1 and J usage is TRBJ1-3; unclear D gene. Trimming took 5 bases from V and 4 from J, leaving 15 bases between them. Germline V lookup: CDR1 DFQATT, CDR2 SNEGSKA (reference sequence). The CDR3 runs 14 residues.

This clonotype has only a few counts. V and J are TRBV4-1 and TRBJ2-1; TRBD1 matches at 9 bases. The CDR3 is 15 amino acids. Germline CDR1 and CDR2: MGHRA and YSYEKL. V gave up 4 bases and J gave up 5 bases; unmatched junction bases: 6. The CDR3 DNA follows: TGCGCCAGCAGCCGGGGGGACAGGGCCCACAATGAGCAGTTCTTC. It is translated as CASSRGDRAHNEQFF.